Following are 14 T cell receptor beta chains from one sample sequenced in a study of OX40 agonist ivuxolimab in advanced cancers. Using immunoSEQ multiplex PCR, the repertoire was profiled, and TCRdb retains in-frame clones only, with some absent. The sample holds roughly 76,000 clones; around nine tenths are singletons and the top ten take under 10%. This material consisted of CD4+ or CD8+ T cells sorted from blood, taken in a trial of the OX40 agonist ivuxolimab. The source of these receptors is an adult with an advanced solid tumor such as melanoma, head and neck, liver or kidney cancer.

CDR3 nucleotides: TGTGCCAGCAGCGCCAGCTTTTTCCAAGAGACCCAGTACTTC. It codes for CASSASFFQETQYF. The chain links TRBV9 to TRBJ2-5; D gene uncertain. Trimming left V 3 bases short and J 1 base short, with 10 bases between. The CDR3 sequence is 14 residues long. CDR1 and CDR2 from the germline V gene are SGDLS and YYNGEE.

This chain links TRBV9 with TRBJ1-4; perhaps TRBD1 as D (6 bases). The CDR3 runs 15 residues. Trimming shortened V by 3 bases and J by 4 bases, and 13 bases separated the two germline ends. Germline lookup yields CDR1 SGDLS and CDR2 YYNGEE. CDR3 in amino acids: CASSARGTVNEKLFF. The CDR3 DNA follows: TGTGCCAGCAGCGCTAGGGGGACGGTTAATGAAAAACTGTTTTTT.

The rearrangement joins TRBV9 to TRBJ2-2; the D gene is possibly TRBD2 (6 bases). Per the germline V gene, CDR1 is SGDLS and CDR2 is YYNGEE. This CDR3 is 15 amino acids long. V was cut by 5 bases and J by 2 bases, with 13 bases left in between. This CDR3 reads CASRGGEPNTGELFF. The CDR3 region has the DNA TGTGCCAGCAGGGGCGGGGAACCAAACACCGGGGAGCTGTTTTTT. Full variable domain (rest looked up from reference TRBV9 and TRBJ2-2): DSGVTQTPKHLITATGQRVTLRCSPRSGDLSVYWYQQSLDQGLQFLIQYYNGEERAKGNILERFSAQQFPDLHSELNLSSLELGDSALYFCASRGGEPNTGELFFGEGSRLTVL.

The chain uses TRBV11-2 and TRBJ1-2; D possibly corresponds to TRBD1 (5 bases). This CDR3 is 14 amino acids long. Germline V CDR1 and CDR2: SGHAT, FQNNGV. Trimming pared 1 base from V and 8 bases from J, leaving 14 bases between. CDR3 sequence (DNA): TGTGCCAGCAGCTTAGTGGGCGGACAATGGGGCTACACCTTC. The encoded protein is CASSLVGGQWGYTF.

The V call is TRBV5-1, the J call TRBJ2-7, with D perhaps matching TRBD1 (6 bases). CDR1 and CDR2 (germline): SGHRS, YFSETQ. CDR3 length equals 14 residues. Trimming removed 0 bases from V and 1 base from J, with 8 bases in between. The CDR3 sequence is CASSLGDISYEQYF. The CDR3 DNA follows: TGCGCCAGCAGCTTGGGGGACATATCCTACGAGCAGTACTTC.

This rearrangement joins TRBV4-1 to TRBJ2-7; the D is unclear. From germline, CDR1 is MGHRA and CDR2 YSYEKL. V shed 1 base and J shed 5 bases, with 12 bases lying between them. The CDR3 spans 14 residues. The CDR3 protein is CASSQVDSLDEQYF. The DNA of the CDR3 is TGCGCCAGCAGCCAAGTGGATAGCTTAGACGAGCAGTACTTC.

This chain connects TRBV7-9 to TRBJ2-1; D uncertain. CDR1 is SEHNR and CDR2 is FQNEAQ in the germline V gene (reference sequence). CDR3 length: 16 residues. V was trimmed by 1 base and J by 5 bases, leaving 15 bases between them. The CDR3 reads CASSLEWGNVHNEQFF. The CDR3 DNA reads TGTGCCAGCAGCTTAGAATGGGGAAACGTTCACAATGAGCAGTTCTTC.

The rearrangement joins TRBV2 to TRBJ2-1; TRBD2 agrees at 8 bases. Germline values: CDR1 SNHLY, CDR2 FYNNEI. CDR3 size: 12 residues. CDR3 in amino acids: CAGTRVADEQFF. The CDR3 region has the DNA TGTGCGGGGACTAGAGTGGCCGATGAGCAGTTCTTC.

J is TRBJ1-1 and V is TRBV5-4; no reliable D call. Between the trimmed V and J ends, which lost 5 bases and 5 bases, there was a span of 13 bases. The CDR3 is 13 residues long. CDR1 SGHNT and CDR2 YYREEE come from the germline V gene (reference sequence). The CDR3 DNA reads TGTGCCAGCAGTGACGGAGGGAAGACTGAAGCTTTCTTT. Translating it yields CASSDGGKTEAFF.

Notes on this clone: The same CDR3 arises from other DNA sequences in this sample as well. V gene TRBV7-9 combines with J gene TRBJ1-2; perhaps TRBD1 as D (6 bases). CDR1 and CDR2 (germline): SEHNR, FQNEAQ (reference sequence). This CDR3 is 13 amino acids long. V was clipped by 1 base and J by 4 bases, with 7 bases between them. The CDR3 DNA sequence: TGTGCCAGCAGCTTAGGGACAGCCTATGGCTACACCTTC. Protein: CASSLGTAYGYTF.

The rearrangement joins TRBV6-1 to TRBJ2-7, with D tentatively TRBD1 (6 bases). CDR3 length equals 15 residues. CDR1 MNHNS and CDR2 SASEGT come from the germline V gene. The germline V and J ends were trimmed by 7 bases and 3 bases, with 19 bases remaining between them. The CDR3: CASTPHPSTGYEQYF. The CDR3 region has the DNA TGTGCCAGCACCCCCCACCCGTCGACAGGCTACGAGCAGTACTTC.

The chain joins TRBV9 to TRBJ2-7; 9 positions agree with TRBD1. CDR1 and CDR2 (germline): SGDLS, YYNGEE. V lost 4 bases to trimming and J lost 6 bases; unmatched junction nucleotides: 5. The CDR3 length is 13 residues. CDR3 DNA sequence: TGTGCCAGCAGCCCGGGACAGGGAAGCGAGCAGTACTTC. It codes for CASSPGQGSEQYF.

J is TRBJ1-6 and V is TRBV27, with a weak D call TRBD1 (5 bases). V shed 4 bases and J shed 10 bases, with 17 bases lying between them. Germline V CDR1 and CDR2: MNHEY, SMNVEV (reference sequence). The CDR3 has 15 amino acids. The CDR3 protein is CASSSLPQGNSPLHF. The DNA for the CDR3 is TGTGCCAGCAGTTCCCTCCCTCAGGGAAACTCACCCCTCCACTTT.

The chain combines TRBV29-1 with TRBJ2-3; D remains ambiguous. The CDR3 has 14 amino acids. The V gene's germline CDR1 is SQVTM and CDR2 ANQGSEA. The V end was cut by 6 bases, the J end by 0 bases, with 13 bases between. The CDR3 here is CSVVGWQSTDTQYF. The CDR3 DNA reads as TGCAGCGTCGTCGGGTGGCAGAGCACAGATACGCAGTATTTT.